This TCR beta chain comes out of a study of T cell responses to AZD1222 COVID-19 vaccine. Method: immunoSEQ multiplex PCR; TCRdb's copy keeps in-frame clones and lacks some. The data show about 86,000 clones, with roughly 90% seen just once and around 3% held by the top ten. The TCR comes from an adult in good health. Sequences were derived from peripheral blood, sampled on day 0 of AZD1222 vaccination.

CDR3 DNA: TGTGCCAGCAGTTACAGCGCTCAGCGCCAAGAGACCCAGTACTTC. The encoded protein is CASSYSAQRQETQYF. This sequence joins TRBV6-5 and TRBJ2-5; D unclear. Germline V gives CDR1 MNHEY, CDR2 SVGAGI. This CDR3 contains 15 residues. V lost 2 bases and J lost 1, with 11 bases in between.